The clone carrying this TCR beta chain was picked up one time. This entry belongs to a study of T cells in localized non-small cell lung cancer. CDR1 is SGHRS, CDR2 YFSETQ, per germline. CDR3 size: 15 residues. Trimming took 2 bases from V and 3 from J, leaving 14 bases between them. Sequenced by immunoSEQ multiplex PCR; TCRdb stores in-frame clones only, minus some. The sample consists of 1,500 to 2,000 clones, 19% of them appearing once. The chain uses TRBV5-1 and TRBJ1-1, with D tentatively TRBD1 (6 bases). This clonotype originated in a female donor at least 60 years old with stage I lung adenocarcinoma. The source was normal lung tissue next to the tumor, collected before any cancer treatment. This CDR3 reads CASSFRTAEDTEAFF. CDR3 nucleotide sequence: TGCGCCAGCAGCTTTCGGACAGCCGAGGACACTGAAGCTTTCTTT. The complete variable domain, with remaining parts taken from reference TRBV5-1 and TRBJ1-1, reads KAGVTQTPRYLIKTRGQQVTLSCSPISGHRSVSWYQQTPGQGLQFLFEYFSETQRNKGNFPGRFSGRQFSNSRSEMNVSTLELGDSALYLCASSFRTAEDTEAFFGQGTRLTVV.